A single sample gave rise to the 25 T cell receptor beta chains below, sequenced in a study of cytomegalovirus exposure and HLA in healthy donors. The PCR made use of 60 Vbeta and 13 Jbeta primers. Assay: immunoSEQ multiplex PCR; the TCRdb copy retains only in-frame clones and omits some. The repertoire has 130,000 to 150,000 clones, over 65% of them found once; the top ten carry about 3.2%. The sample taken for sequencing was PBMCs. The receptors originated from a female donor in good health and CMV-seronegative.

The rearrangement joins TRBV9 to TRBJ2-3; TRBD2 matches 8 bases. The germline V gene has CDR1 SGDLS and CDR2 YYNGEE. CDR3 length: 15 amino acids. V was clipped by 1 base and J by 6 bases; unmatched bases: 7. This chain's CDR3 is CASSVSRTSSDTQYF. CDR3 nucleotides: TGTGCCAGCAGCGTAAGCCGGACTAGCTCGGATACGCAGTATTTT.

The chain uses TRBV15 and TRBJ2-7; 14 bases are a match to TRBD2. This CDR3 comprises 21 residues. Trimming removed 1 base from V and 1 base from J; junction bases left unmatched: 15. The germline CDR1 and CDR2 sequences are LNHNV and YYDKDF (reference sequence). DNA for the CDR3: TGTGCCACCAGCAGAGCTCGTACCCCCGGGACTAGCGGGAGTAGGTCCTACGAGCAGTACTTC. It translates to CATSRARTPGTSGSRSYEQYF.

V gene TRBV29-1 combines with J gene TRBJ2-1; 7 positions agree with TRBD2. This CDR3 spans 15 amino acids. Germline V lookup: CDR1 SQVTM, CDR2 ANQGSEA. The V segment lost 7 bases and the J segment 8 bases; nucleotides outside the gene matches: 17. CDR3 loop: CSAATLGLPSHEQFF. As DNA, the CDR3 is TGCAGCGCCGCCACCCTGGGACTACCGAGCCATGAGCAGTTCTTC.

This rearrangement joins TRBV28 to TRBJ1-4; TRBD1 agrees at 7 bases. CDR3 size: 15 residues. Germline-derived CDR1 and CDR2 are MDHEN and SYDVKM. V was pared by 2 bases and J by 7 bases, with 7 bases of the junction left unmatched. The chain's CDR3 is CASSLIAGGAEKLFF. Here the CDR3 DNA reads TGTGCCAGCAGTTTAATTGCAGGGGGTGCTGAAAAACTGTTTTTT. The whole variable domain, filled in from reference TRBV28 and TRBJ1-4, reads DVKVTQSSRYLVKRTGEKVFLECVQDMDHENMFWYRQDPGLGLRLIYFSYDVKMKEKGDIPEGYSVSREKKERFSLILESASTNQTSMYLCASSLIAGGAEKLFFGSGTQLSVL.

In its sample, this clone was seen once. This likely came from a read error, as a far larger clone is one base away. This chain joins TRBV7-2 and TRBJ1-2; 7 bases fit TRBD1. The CDR3 is 14 residues long. CDR1 SGHTA and CDR2 FQGNSA come from the germline V gene. V shed 5 bases, J shed 10 bases, and the junction held 13 bases outside the gene matches. Here the CDR3 reads CASSQDRLTGDYTF. CDR3 DNA sequence: TGTGCCAGCAGCCAAGATAGGTTAACAGGGGACTACACCTTC.

The chain employs TRBV27 and TRBJ1-4, with D unclear. CDR3 length equals 14 residues. CDR1 and CDR2 (germline): MNHEY, SMNVEV (reference sequence). V was cut by 7 bases and J by 4 bases, with 13 bases left in between. The CDR3 is CASKRETFNEKLFF. DNA for the CDR3: TGTGCCAGCAAGAGGGAGACATTTAATGAAAAACTGTTTTTT.

A single count supports this clone. The chain has TRBV7-8 and TRBJ1-4; D may be TRBD1 (5 bases). The V and J ends lost 1 base and 7 bases respectively, with 19 bases between them. In germline, CDR1 is SGHVS, CDR2 FQNEAQ. The CDR3 sequence is 17 residues long. This CDR3 is CASSLGGGSGDGEKLFF. CDR3 in DNA: TGTGCCAGCAGCTTAGGTGGGGGAAGCGGGGATGGTGAAAAACTGTTTTTT.

The chain has TRBV7-9 and TRBJ2-6; D is perhaps TRBD1 (5 bases). With 5 bases removed from V and 2 bases from J, the gap between germline ends came to 19 bases. CDR3 length: 18 amino acids. Germline CDR1 reads SEHNR; CDR2 reads FQNEAQ (reference sequence). The CDR3 reads CASSITSLEQAGANVLTF. Here the CDR3 DNA reads TGTGCCAGCAGCATTACCTCCTTAGAACAGGCTGGGGCCAACGTCCTGACTTTC.

The chain couples TRBV9 to TRBJ2-5, with D possibly being TRBD2 (7 bases). V lost 4 bases to trimming and J lost 5 bases, with 21 bases between them. The CDR3 is made up of 16 amino acids. The V gene's germline CDR1 is SGDLS and CDR2 YYNGEE. The CDR3 nucleotides read TGTGCCAGCAGCCCTAGTGGGGGAGGGGGTCAGGAGACCCAGTACTTC. It translates to CASSPSGGGGQETQYF.

V and J are TRBV7-9 and TRBJ2-5; D perhaps matches TRBD2 (6 bases). This CDR3 has 18 amino acids. V gave up 2 bases and J gave up 5 bases, with 24 bases separating them. Germline loops: CDR1 SEHNR, CDR2 FQNEAQ (reference sequence). CDR3 region: CASSLFPARRAVWETQYF. DNA for the CDR3: TGTGCCAGCAGCTTATTCCCCGCTCGGAGGGCGGTGTGGGAGACCCAGTACTTC.

J is TRBJ1-5 and V is TRBV2, with a weak D call TRBD1 (5 bases). The V and J ends lost 4 bases and 0 bases respectively, with 19 bases between them. CDR1 SNHLY and CDR2 FYNNEI come from the germline V gene. The CDR3 covers 18 residues. The CDR3 DNA follows: TGTGCCAGCAGTGGTCAGGACACCATCTTCTATAGCAATCAGCCCCAGCATTTT. It codes for CASSGQDTIFYSNQPQHF.

The chain recombines TRBV6-5 with TRBJ1-6; TRBD1 matches 8 bases. The CDR3 contains 14 residues. Germline loops: CDR1 MNHEY, CDR2 SVGAGI. The V and J ends lost 10 bases and 3 bases, in that order; junction bases with no gene match: 5. In DNA, the CDR3 is TGTGCCACCCGGGACAGGAACTATAATTCACCCCTCCACTTT. Amino acid sequence: CATRDRNYNSPLHF.

The chain employs TRBV4-1 and TRBJ2-1; D is perhaps TRBD1 (6 bases). This CDR3 region has 16 residues. V lost 4 bases, J lost 0 bases, and 13 bases lay in between. In germline, CDR1 is MGHRA, CDR2 YSYEKL. The CDR3 bases are TGCGCCAGCAGCCCACCGGACAGAAGCTCCTACAATGAGCAGTTCTTC. It encodes CASSPPDRSSYNEQFF.

In regard to this clone: A junction end diverges from the germline sequence, so it may reflect a read error. V is TRBV6-6 and J is TRBJ2-5; D uncertain. The CDR3 is 15 amino acids. Germline V lookup: CDR1 MNHNY, CDR2 SVGAGI (reference sequence). The CDR3 DNA is TGTGCCATCAGTGAGTCTACGACTCGACAAGAGACCCAGTACTTC. It codes for CAISESTTRQETQYF.

This clone was seen ten or more times. The V gene is TRBV2, the J gene TRBJ1-5, with TRBD1 matching over 9 bases. The J segment lost 4 bases and the V segment lost 8 bases, leaving 6 bases of the junction unmatched. The CDR3 consists of 14 residues. Germline V gene data show CDR1 as SNHLY and CDR2 as FYNNEI. CDR3 sequence: CASGRTGENQPQHF. DNA of the CDR3: TGTGCCAGCGGTCGGACAGGGGAAAATCAGCCCCAGCATTTT. The complete variable domain, with remaining parts taken from reference TRBV2 and TRBJ1-5, reads EPEVTQTPSHQVTQMGQEVILRCVPISNHLYFYWYRQILGQKVEFLVSFYNNEISEKSEIFDDQFSVERPDGSNFTLKIRSTKLEDSAMYFCASGRTGENQPQHFGDGTRLSIL.

V usage is TRBV29-1 and J usage is TRBJ1-2, with TRBD1 matching over 7 bases. The CDR3 loop spans 12 amino acids. Germline CDR1 and CDR2: SQVTM and ANQGSEA. Trimming removed 4 bases from V and 7 bases from J; junction bases left unmatched: 6. The CDR3 loop reads CSVVSPGGGYTF. CDR3 DNA sequence: TGCAGCGTTGTATCCCCAGGGGGTGGCTACACCTTC. Filled out from reference TRBV29-1 and TRBJ1-2, the complete variable domain reads SAVISQKPSRDICQRGTSLTIQCQVDSQVTMMFWYRQQPGQSLTLIATANQGSEATYESGFVIDKFPISRPNLTFSTLTVSNMSPEDSSIYLCSVVSPGGGYTFGSGTRLTVV.

The J gene is TRBJ2-3, the V gene TRBV28; D is unresolved. CDR1 and CDR2 (germline): MDHEN, SYDVKM. With 6 bases removed from V and 2 bases from J, the gap between germline ends came to 15 bases. The CDR3 extends over 15 amino acids. Here the CDR3 reads CASRGSQPDTDTQYF. The CDR3 nucleotides read TGTGCCAGCAGGGGCAGCCAGCCCGACACAGATACGCAGTATTTT.

The rearrangement joins TRBV5-1 to TRBJ1-2; D possibly corresponds to TRBD1 (6 bases). Germline V CDR1 and CDR2: SGHRS, YFSETQ. The CDR3 has 14 residues. V was pared by 4 bases and J by 6 bases, with 16 bases between. CDR3 loop: CASSTTGPGNGYTF. Here the CDR3 DNA reads TGCGCCAGCAGCACGACAGGCCCGGGAAATGGCTACACCTTC. Drawing the rest from reference TRBV5-1 and TRBJ1-2, the complete variable domain is KAGVTQTPRYLIKTRGQQVTLSCSPISGHRSVSWYQQTPGQGLQFLFEYFSETQRNKGNFPGRFSGRQFSNSRSEMNVSTLELGDSALYLCASSTTGPGNGYTFGSGTRLTVV.

This rearrangement joins TRBV6-1 to TRBJ1-1; no definite D call. CDR1 MNHNS and CDR2 SASEGT come from the germline V gene. V was trimmed by 6 bases and J by 3 bases, leaving 11 bases between them. The CDR3 consists of 13 residues. This chain's CDR3 is CASRRGQDTEAFF. In DNA, the CDR3 is TGTGCCAGCAGACGGGGTCAGGACACTGAAGCTTTCTTT.

The chain is built from TRBV28 and TRBJ2-3; D call uncertain. The CDR3 runs to 15 residues. Germline V gene lookup returns CDR1 MDHEN and CDR2 SYDVKM. Trimming took 3 bases from V and 0 from J, leaving 10 bases between them. The chain's CDR3 is CASSFQAGSTDTQYF. CDR3 coding DNA: TGTGCCAGCAGTTTTCAGGCCGGCAGCACAGATACGCAGTATTTT.

The CDR3 nucleotides read TGCAGCGCCCTTAGGCAGGGACAGAAATTCTACGAGCAGTACTTC. It specifies CSALRQGQKFYEQYF. The rearrangement links TRBV29-1 to TRBJ2-5; 7 nucleotides align to TRBD1. The end of the DNA is better explained by TRBJ2-7, so the J call may be wrong. Germline V gene data show CDR1 as SQVTM and CDR2 as ANQGSEA. The CDR3 runs to 15 residues.

J is TRBJ1-5 and V is TRBV14, with 11 nucleotides matching TRBD1. Germline V gene lookup returns CDR1 SGHDN and CDR2 FVKESK. The CDR3 runs to 20 residues. Trimming at V came to 4 bases and at J to 0 bases, leaving 14 bases not matched to a gene. DNA of the CDR3: TGTGCCAGCAGCCTAGAAAGGGCTAGGGACAGGGGGGATAGCAATCAGCCCCAGCATTTT. Translation: CASSLERARDRGDSNQPQHF.

This clone was observed a single time. This rearrangement joins TRBV29-1 to TRBJ1-1, with D hard to call. V lost 0 bases and J lost 6, with 11 bases in between. The CDR3 loop spans 13 amino acids. Germline CDR1 SQVTM, CDR2 ANQGSEA. CDR3 coding DNA: TGCAGCGTTGAAGATCTGGGTCAGGCTGAAGCTTTCTTT. This translates into CSVEDLGQAEAFF.

This chain joins TRBV5-6 and TRBJ1-2, with D tentatively TRBD1 (6 bases). Germline V gives CDR1 SGHDT, CDR2 YYEEEE. This CDR3 spans 12 amino acids. V shed 2 bases and J shed 12 bases, with 14 bases lying between them. DNA of the CDR3: TGTGCCAGCAGCTTACGGGCGACAGGAAACACCTTC. It specifies CASSLRATGNTF.

The chain uses TRBV28 and TRBJ1-3; the match to TRBD1 covers 7 bases. Germline CDR1 reads MDHEN; CDR2 reads SYDVKM. Trimming removed 4 bases from V and 0 bases from J; junction bases left unmatched: 3. There are 15 residues in the CDR3. This CDR3 is CASSSDRFSGNTIYF. In DNA form, the CDR3 reads TGTGCCAGCAGTTCGGACAGGTTCTCTGGAAACACCATATATTTT. The full variable domain, its missing parts supplied by reference TRBV28 and TRBJ1-3, is DVKVTQSSRYLVKRTGEKVFLECVQDMDHENMFWYRQDPGLGLRLIYFSYDVKMKEKGDIPEGYSVSREKKERFSLILESASTNQTSMYLCASSSDRFSGNTIYFGEGSWLTVV.